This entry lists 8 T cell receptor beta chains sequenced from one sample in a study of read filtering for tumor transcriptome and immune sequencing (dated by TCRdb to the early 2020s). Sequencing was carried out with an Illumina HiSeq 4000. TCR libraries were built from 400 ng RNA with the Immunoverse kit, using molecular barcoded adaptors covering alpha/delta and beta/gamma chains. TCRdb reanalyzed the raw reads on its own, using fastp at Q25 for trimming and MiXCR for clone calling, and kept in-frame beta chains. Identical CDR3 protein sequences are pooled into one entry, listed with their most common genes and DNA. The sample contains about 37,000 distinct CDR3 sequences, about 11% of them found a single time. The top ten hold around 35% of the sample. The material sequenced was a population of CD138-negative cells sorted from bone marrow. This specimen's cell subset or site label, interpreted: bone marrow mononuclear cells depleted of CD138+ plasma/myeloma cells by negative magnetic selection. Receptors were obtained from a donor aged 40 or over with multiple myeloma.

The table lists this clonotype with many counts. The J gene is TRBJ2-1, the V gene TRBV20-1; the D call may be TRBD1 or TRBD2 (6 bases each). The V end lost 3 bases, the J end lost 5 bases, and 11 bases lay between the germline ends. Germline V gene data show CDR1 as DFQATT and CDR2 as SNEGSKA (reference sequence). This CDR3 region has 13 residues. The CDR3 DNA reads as TGCAGTGCTAGCCGGGGGCCGAACAATGAGCAGTTCTTC. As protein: CSASRGPNNEQFF.

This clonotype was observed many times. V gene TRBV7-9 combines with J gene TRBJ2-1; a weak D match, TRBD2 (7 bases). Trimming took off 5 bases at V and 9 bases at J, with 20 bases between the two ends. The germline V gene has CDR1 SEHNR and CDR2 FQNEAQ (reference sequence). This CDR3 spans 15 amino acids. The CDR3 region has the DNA TGTGCCAGCAGCCCTAAGGGGGGGGAATTTGTTGAGCAGTTCTTC. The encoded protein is CASSPKGGEFVEQFF.

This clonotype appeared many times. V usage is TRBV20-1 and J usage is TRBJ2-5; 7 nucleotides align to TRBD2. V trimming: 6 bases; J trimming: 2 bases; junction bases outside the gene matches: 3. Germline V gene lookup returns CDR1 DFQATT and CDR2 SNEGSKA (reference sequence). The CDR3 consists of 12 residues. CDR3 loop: CSATRGQETQYF. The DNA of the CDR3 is TGCAGTGCAACGCGGGGGCAAGAGACCCAGTACTTC.

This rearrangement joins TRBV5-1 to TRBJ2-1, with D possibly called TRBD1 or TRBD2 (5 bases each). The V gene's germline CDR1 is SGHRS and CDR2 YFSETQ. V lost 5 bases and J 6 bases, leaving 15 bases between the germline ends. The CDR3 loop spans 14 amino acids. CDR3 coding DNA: TGCGCCAGCAGGAATTTACTTGGGGGCAATGAGCAGTTCTTC. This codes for CASRNLLGGNEQFF.

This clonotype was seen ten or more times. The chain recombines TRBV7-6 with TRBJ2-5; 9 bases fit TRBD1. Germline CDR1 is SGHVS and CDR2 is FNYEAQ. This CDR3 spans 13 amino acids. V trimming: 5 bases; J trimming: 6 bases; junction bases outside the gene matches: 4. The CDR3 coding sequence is TGTGCCAGCAGCCAAGGACAGGGGCAGACCCAGTACTTC. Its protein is CASSQGQGQTQYF. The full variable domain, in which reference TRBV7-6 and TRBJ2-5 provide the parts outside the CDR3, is GAGVSQSPRYKVTKRGQDVALRCDPISGHVSLYWYRQALGQGPEFLTYFNYEAQQDKSGLPNDRFSAERPEGSISTLTIQRTEQRDSAMYRCASSQGQGQTQYFGPGTRLLVL.

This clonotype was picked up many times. This CDR3 is CASSLEGLSEQYF. The CDR3 region has the DNA TGCGCCAGCAGTTTAGAGGGCCTCTCCGAGCAGTACTTC. This chain uses TRBV5-1 with TRBJ2-7; possible D gene TRBD2, 5 bases. This CDR3 comprises 13 residues. Per the germline V gene, CDR1 is SGHRS and CDR2 is YFSETQ. Trimming left V 5 bases short and J 6 bases short, with 15 bases between.

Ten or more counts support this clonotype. The CDR3 region has the DNA TGTGCCAGTTCAACAGGGAACACTGAAGCTTTCTTT. It translates to CASSTGNTEAFF. The V and J genes are TRBV2 and TRBJ1-1; a weak D match, TRBD1 (5 bases). The CDR3 totals 12 residues. Per germline, CDR1 SNHLY and CDR2 FYNNEI. Between the trimmed V and J ends, which lost 9 bases and 1 base, there was a span of 9 bases.

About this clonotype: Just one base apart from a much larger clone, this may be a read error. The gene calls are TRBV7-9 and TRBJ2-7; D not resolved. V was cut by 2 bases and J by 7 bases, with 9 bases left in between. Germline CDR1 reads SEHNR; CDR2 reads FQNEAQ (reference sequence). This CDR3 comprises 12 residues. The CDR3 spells CASSLKAREQYF. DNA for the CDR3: TGTGCCAGCAGCTTAAAGGCAAGGGAGCAGTACTTC.